The clone carrying this T cell receptor (beta chain) was picked up a small number of times. Sample time point: baseline pretreatment blood. Treatment meaning: 15 Gy SBRT to primary tumor, nephrectomy 4 weeks later. After SBRT, blood was collected at 2 and 4 weeks, plus baseline. TCRdb's table, derived via immunoSEQ multiplex PCR, lists solely in-frame clones and lacks some. The data contain 120,000 to 150,000 clones, 88% of them seen just once; the ten biggest clones take up roughly 4.1%. This specimen belongs to a study of radiation and T cells in renal cell carcinoma. The sequence came from a woman aged 70 to 79 with renal cell carcinoma. The input for sequencing was blood, taken from a patient whose treatment included radiotherapy and nephrectomy.

CDR3 nucleotide sequence: TGTGCCAGCACGGCAGGCATGAACACTGAAGCTTTCTTT. Its translation is CASTAGMNTEAFF. The V gene is TRBV6-5, the J gene TRBJ1-1; D is uncertain. Deletions cut 7 bases from V and 0 bases from J, with 9 bases between. Germline lookup yields CDR1 MNHEY and CDR2 SVGAGI. The CDR3 has 13 amino acids.